Only one count was recorded for the clone carrying this T cell receptor beta chain. What it recognizes is unknown. Viral peptide pool expansion of antigen-specific CD4+ T cells preceded sequencing in the ViraFEST assay. Following 10 days of culture, CD4+ T cells were isolated. The participants, recipients of two vaccine doses, got either BNT162b2 or mRNA-1273. The data derive from a study of vaccination effects on CD4 cells after COVID-19. This CDR3 is 15 amino acids long. The germline gives CDR1 KGHDR, CDR2 SFDVKD. V lost 5 bases and J lost 3, with 12 bases in between. Overall study results and limits: There was marked clonal contraction among infection- and vaccine-induced clones late after vaccination.

TCRdb's table, derived via immunoSEQ multiplex PCR, lists solely in-frame clones and lacks some. The sample lists tens of thousands of clones, about 80% occurring once. This TCR derives from a human donor who received a COVID-19 vaccine. Some clones in this sample may be carry-over from other donors' samples. This rearrangement joins TRBV24-1 to TRBJ1-4; D uncertain. Here the sequenced sample was CD4+ T cells from PBMCs cultured with SARS-CoV-2 spike peptides, taken after COVID-19 vaccination. The CDR3 coding sequence is TGTGCCACCAGTGGGGGTCCGGCGGCTAATGAAAAACTGTTTTTT. This codes for CATSGGPAANEKLFF.